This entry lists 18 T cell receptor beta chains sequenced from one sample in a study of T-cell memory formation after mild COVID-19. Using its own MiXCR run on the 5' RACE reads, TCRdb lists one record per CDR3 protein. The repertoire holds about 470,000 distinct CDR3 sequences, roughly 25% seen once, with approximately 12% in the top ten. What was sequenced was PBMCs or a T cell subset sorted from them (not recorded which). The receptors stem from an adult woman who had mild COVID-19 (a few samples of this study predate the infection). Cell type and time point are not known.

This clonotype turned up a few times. CDR3 sequence reads: CASSADYNEQFF. The CDR3 DNA follows: TGTGCCAGCAGCGCCGACTACAATGAGCAGTTCTTC. This sequence joins TRBV12-3 or TRBV12-4 and TRBJ2-1; the D is unclear. The CDR3 runs 12 residues. V was shortened by 6 bases and J by 3 bases, with 6 bases between the two germline ends.

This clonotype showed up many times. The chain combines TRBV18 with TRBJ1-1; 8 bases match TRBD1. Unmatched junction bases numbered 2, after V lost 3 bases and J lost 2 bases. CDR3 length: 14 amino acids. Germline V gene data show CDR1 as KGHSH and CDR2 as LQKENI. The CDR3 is CASSPDRVNTEAFF. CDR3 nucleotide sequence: TGTGCCAGCTCACCGGACAGGGTCAACACTGAAGCTTTCTTT.

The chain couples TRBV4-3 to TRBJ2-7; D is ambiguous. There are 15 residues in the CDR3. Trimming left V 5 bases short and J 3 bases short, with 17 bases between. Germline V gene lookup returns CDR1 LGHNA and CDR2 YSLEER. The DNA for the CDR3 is TGCGCCAGCAGCTATTGGGGTCTCCCTAACTACGAGCAGTACTTC. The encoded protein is CASSYWGLPNYEQYF.

DNA of the CDR3: TGTGCCAGCAGCACATTAGCGGGGAACCTCTTAGAGACCCAGTACTTC. Amino acid sequence: CASSTLAGNLLETQYF. The genes are TRBV9 and TRBJ2-5; 8 bases line up with TRBD2. The CDR3 covers 16 residues. The ends lost 4 bases at V and 4 bases at J; junction bases unmatched: 12. Germline loops: CDR1 SGDLS, CDR2 YYNGEE.

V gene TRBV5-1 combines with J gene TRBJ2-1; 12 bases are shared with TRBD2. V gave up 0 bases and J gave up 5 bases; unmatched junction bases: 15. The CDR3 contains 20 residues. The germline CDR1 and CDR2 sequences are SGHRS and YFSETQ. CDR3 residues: CASSLASGGAVLYVHNEQFF. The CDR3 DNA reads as TGCGCCAGCAGCTTGGCTAGCGGGGGGGCCGTGCTTTACGTCCACAATGAGCAGTTCTTC.

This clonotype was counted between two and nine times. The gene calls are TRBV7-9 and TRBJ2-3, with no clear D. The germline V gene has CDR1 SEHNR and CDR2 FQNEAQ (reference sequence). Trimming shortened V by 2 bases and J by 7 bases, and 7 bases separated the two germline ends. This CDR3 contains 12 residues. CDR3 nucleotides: TGTGCCAGCAGCTTAAGTGTGAATACGCAGTATTTT. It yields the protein CASSLSVNTQYF.

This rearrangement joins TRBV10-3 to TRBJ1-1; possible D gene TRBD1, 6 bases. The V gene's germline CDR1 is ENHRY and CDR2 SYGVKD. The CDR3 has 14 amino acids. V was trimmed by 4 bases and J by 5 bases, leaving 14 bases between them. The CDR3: CAISVGGQMTEAFF. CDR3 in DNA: TGTGCCATCAGTGTGGGGGGGCAGATGACTGAAGCTTTCTTT.

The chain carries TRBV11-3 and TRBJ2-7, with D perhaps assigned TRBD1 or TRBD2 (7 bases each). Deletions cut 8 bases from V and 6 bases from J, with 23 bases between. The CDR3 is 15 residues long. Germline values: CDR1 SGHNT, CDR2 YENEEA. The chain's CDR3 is CASRGLGRGLGEQYF. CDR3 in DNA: TGTGCCAGCCGTGGTTTGGGGAGGGGGCTGGGCGAGCAGTACTTC.

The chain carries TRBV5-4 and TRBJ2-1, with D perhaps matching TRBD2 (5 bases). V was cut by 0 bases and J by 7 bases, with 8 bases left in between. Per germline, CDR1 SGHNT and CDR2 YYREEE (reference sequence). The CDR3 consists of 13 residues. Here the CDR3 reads CASSLERRNEQFF. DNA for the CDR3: TGTGCCAGCAGCTTGGAGCGGAGGAATGAGCAGTTCTTC.

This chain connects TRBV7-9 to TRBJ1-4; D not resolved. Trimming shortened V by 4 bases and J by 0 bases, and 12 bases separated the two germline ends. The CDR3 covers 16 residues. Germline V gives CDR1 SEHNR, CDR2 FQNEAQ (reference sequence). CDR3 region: CASSSASTATNEKLFF. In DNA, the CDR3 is TGTGCCAGCAGCTCAGCGTCCACCGCAACTAATGAAAAACTGTTTTTT.

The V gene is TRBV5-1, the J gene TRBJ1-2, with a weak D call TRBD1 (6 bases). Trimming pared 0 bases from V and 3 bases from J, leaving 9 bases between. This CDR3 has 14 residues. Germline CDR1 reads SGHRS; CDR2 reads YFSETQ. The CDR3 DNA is TGCGCCAGCAGCTTGGGGTACAGGGACTATGGCTACACCTTC. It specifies CASSLGYRDYGYTF.

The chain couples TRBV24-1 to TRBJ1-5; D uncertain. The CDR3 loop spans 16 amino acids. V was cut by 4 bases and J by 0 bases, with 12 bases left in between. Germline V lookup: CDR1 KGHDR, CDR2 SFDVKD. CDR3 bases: TGTGCCACCAGTGACCCTCTGGACGTTAGCAATCAGCCCCAGCATTTT. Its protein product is CATSDPLDVSNQPQHF.

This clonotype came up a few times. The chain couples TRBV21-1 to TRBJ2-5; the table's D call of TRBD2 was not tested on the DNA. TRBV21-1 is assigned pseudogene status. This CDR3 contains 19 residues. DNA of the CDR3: TGTGCCAGCAGCAAAAGGGCCCTAGCGGGGGGCGCCGACCTAGAGACCCAGTACTTC. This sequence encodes CASSKRALAGGADLETQYF.

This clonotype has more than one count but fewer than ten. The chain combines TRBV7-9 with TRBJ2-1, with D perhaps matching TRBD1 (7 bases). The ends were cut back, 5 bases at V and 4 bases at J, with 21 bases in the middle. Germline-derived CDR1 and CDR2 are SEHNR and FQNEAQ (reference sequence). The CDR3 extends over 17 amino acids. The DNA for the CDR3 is TGTGCCAGCAGCCCGTTCAGGGGGGACCAGTCGTACAATGAGCAGTTCTTC. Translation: CASSPFRGDQSYNEQFF.

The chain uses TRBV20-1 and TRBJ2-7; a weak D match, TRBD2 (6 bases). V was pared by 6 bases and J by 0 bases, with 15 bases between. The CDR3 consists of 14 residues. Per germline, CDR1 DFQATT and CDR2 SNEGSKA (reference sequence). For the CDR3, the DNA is TGCAGTGCGACCGGGACTTACAGCTCCTACGAGCAGTACTTC. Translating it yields CSATGTYSSYEQYF.

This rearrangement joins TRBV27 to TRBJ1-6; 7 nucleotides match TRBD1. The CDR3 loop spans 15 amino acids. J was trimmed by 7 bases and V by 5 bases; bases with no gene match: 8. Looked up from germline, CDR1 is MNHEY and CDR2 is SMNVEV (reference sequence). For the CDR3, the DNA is TGTGCCAGCAGTAACCTCAGGGGGAGGAATTCACCCCTCCACTTT. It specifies CASSNLRGRNSPLHF.

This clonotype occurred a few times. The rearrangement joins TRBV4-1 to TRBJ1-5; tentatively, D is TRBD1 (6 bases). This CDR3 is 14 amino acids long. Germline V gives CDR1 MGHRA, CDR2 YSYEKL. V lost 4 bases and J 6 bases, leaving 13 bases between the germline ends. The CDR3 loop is CASSLSQGSQPQHF. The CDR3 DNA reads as TGCGCCAGCAGCCTATCTCAGGGGAGTCAGCCCCAGCATTTT.

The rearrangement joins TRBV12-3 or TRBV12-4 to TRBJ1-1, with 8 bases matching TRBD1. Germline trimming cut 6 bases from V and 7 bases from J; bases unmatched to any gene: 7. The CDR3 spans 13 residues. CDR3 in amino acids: CASSRQGLSEAFF. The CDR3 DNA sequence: TGTGCCAGCAGCCGACAGGGGTTAAGTGAAGCTTTCTTT.